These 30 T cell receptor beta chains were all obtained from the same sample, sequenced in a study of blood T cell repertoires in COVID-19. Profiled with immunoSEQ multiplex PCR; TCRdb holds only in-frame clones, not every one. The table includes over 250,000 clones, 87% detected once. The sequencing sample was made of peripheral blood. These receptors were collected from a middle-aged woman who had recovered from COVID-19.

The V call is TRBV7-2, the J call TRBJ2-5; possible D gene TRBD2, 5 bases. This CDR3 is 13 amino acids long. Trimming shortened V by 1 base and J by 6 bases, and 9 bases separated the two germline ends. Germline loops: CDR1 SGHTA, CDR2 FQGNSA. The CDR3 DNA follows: TGTGCCAGCAGCTTAGGAGGCGGGCAGACCCAGTACTTC. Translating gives CASSLGGGQTQYF.

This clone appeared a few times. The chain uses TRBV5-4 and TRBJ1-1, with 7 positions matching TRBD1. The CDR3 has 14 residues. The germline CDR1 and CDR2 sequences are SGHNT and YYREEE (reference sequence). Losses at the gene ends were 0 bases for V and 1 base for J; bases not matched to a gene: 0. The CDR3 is CASSLGDRNTEAFF. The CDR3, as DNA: TGTGCCAGCAGCTTGGGGGACAGGAACACTGAAGCTTTCTTT.

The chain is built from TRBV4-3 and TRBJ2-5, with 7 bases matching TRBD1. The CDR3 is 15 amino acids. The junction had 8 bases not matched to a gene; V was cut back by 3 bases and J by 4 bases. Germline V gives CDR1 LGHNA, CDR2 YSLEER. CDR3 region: CASSQSRQGVETQYF. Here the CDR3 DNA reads TGCGCCAGCAGCCAGTCGAGACAGGGAGTAGAGACCCAGTACTTC.

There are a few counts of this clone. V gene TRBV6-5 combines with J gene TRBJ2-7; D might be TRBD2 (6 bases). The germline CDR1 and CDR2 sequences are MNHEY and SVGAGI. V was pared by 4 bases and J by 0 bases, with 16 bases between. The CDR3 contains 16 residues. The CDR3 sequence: CASSSIAGRSSYEQYF. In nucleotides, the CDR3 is TGTGCCAGCAGTTCCATCGCGGGACGATCCTCCTACGAGCAGTACTTC.

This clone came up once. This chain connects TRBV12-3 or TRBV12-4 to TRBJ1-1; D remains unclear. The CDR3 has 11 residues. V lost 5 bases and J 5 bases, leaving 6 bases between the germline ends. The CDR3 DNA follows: TGTGCCAGCAGTCGAACAACTGAAGCTTTCTTT. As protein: CASSRTTEAFF.

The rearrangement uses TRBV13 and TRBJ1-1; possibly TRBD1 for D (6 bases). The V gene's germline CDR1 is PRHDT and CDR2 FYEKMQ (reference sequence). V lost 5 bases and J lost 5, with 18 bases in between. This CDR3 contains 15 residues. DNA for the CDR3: TGTGCCAGCAGCGCTTCGGGACAAGGGAAGACTGAAGCTTTCTTT. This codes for CASSASGQGKTEAFF.

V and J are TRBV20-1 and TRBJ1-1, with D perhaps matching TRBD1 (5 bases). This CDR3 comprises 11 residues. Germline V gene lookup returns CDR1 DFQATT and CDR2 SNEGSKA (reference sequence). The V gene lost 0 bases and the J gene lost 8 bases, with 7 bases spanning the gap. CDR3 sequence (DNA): TGCAGTGCTAGAGATGCAGGGGAAGCTTTCTTT. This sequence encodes CSARDAGEAFF.

The CDR3 spells CASSARGRETQYF. The CDR3 DNA reads as TGTGCCAGCAGCGCCAGGGGGAGGGAGACCCAGTACTTC. This chain uses TRBV9 with TRBJ2-5; D might be TRBD1 (7 bases). The V gene's germline CDR1 is SGDLS and CDR2 YYNGEE. CDR3 length: 13 amino acids. The V end was cut by 3 bases, the J end by 5 bases, with 11 bases between.

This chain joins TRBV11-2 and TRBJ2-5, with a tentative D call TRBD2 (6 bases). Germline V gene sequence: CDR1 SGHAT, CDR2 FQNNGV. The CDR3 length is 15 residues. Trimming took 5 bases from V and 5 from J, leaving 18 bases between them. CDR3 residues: CASSPVPGGDETQYF. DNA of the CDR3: TGTGCCAGCAGCCCCGTCCCCGGGGGAGACGAGACCCAGTACTTC.

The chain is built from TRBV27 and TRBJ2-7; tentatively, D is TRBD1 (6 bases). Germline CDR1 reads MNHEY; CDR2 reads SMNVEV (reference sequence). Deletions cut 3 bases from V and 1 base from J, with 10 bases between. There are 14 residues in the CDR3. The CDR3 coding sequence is TGTGCCAGCAGTTTTTCAGGGGCTTCCTACGAGCAGTACTTC. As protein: CASSFSGASYEQYF.

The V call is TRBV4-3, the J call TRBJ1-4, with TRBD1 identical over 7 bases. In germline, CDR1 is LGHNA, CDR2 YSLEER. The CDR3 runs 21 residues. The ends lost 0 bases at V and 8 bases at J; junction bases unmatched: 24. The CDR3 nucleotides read TGCGCCAGCAGCCAAGATTTTTATATTCCGAGAGGGGGCGACCATTACGAAAAACTGTTTTTT. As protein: CASSQDFYIPRGGDHYEKLFF.

The CDR3 reads CASSPGGGVNEQYF. The CDR3 DNA is TGTGCCAGCAGTCCCGGAGGGGGGGTGAACGAGCAGTACTTC. This chain connects TRBV6-5 to TRBJ2-7, with a tentative D call TRBD2 (7 bases). The CDR3 loop spans 14 amino acids. CDR1 and CDR2 (germline): MNHEY, SVGAGI. Deletions cut 5 bases from V and 5 bases from J, with 16 bases between.

CDR3: CASSLQGPQENEQFF. The DNA for the CDR3 is TGCGCCAGCAGTTTACAGGGACCCCAGGAGAATGAGCAGTTCTTC. This sequence joins TRBV10-1 and TRBJ2-1; TRBD1 might be the D (6 bases). V lost 5 bases and J lost 7, with 18 bases in between. Germline assignment: CDR1 WNHNN and CDR2 SYGVQD (reference sequence). CDR3 size: 15 residues.

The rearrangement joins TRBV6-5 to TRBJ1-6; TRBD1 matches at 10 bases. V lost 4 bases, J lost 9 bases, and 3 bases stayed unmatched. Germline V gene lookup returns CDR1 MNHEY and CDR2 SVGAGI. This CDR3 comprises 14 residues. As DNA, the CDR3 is TGTGCCAGCAGTTCCGACAGGGGGCTTTCACCCCTCCACTTT. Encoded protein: CASSSDRGLSPLHF.

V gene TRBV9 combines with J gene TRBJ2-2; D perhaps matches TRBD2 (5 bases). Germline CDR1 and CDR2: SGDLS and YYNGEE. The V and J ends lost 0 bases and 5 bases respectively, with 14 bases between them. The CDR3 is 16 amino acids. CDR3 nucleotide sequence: TGTGCCAGCAGCGTAGAGGCCGGTCCGGGGACCGGGGAGCTGTTTTTT. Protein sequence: CASSVEAGPGTGELFF.

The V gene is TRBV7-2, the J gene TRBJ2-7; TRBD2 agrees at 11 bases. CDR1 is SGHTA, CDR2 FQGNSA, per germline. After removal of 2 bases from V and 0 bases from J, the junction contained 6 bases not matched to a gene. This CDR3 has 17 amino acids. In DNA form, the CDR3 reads TGTGCCAGCAGCTTATTAGGGGGACTAGCGGCCTCCTACGAGCAGTACTTC. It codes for CASSLLGGLAASYEQYF.

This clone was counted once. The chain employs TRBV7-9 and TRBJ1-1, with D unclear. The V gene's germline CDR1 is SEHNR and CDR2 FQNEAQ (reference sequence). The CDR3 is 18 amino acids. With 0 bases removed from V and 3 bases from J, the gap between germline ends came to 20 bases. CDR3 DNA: TGTGCCAGCAGCTTAGCGTATGGTTTGAGGGAAATGGACACTGAAGCTTTCTTT. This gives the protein CASSLAYGLREMDTEAFF.

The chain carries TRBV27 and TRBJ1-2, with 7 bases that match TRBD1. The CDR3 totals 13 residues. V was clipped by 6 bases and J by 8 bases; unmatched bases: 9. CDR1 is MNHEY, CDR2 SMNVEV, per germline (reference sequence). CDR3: CASRATGVRGYTF. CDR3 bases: TGTGCCAGCAGGGCCACAGGGGTTCGCGGCTACACCTTC.

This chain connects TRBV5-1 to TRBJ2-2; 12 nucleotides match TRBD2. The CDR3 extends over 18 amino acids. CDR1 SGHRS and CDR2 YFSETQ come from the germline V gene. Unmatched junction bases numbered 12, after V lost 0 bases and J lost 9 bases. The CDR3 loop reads CASSLAGVPSGGARELFF. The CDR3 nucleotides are TGCGCCAGCAGCTTGGCCGGCGTCCCTAGCGGGGGGGCTCGGGAGCTGTTTTTT.

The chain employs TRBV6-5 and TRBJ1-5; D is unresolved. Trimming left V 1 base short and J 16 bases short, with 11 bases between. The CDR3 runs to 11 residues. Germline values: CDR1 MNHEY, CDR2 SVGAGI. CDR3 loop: CASSYLGPVHF. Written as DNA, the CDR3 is TGTGCCAGCAGTTACTTGGGCCCCGTCCATTTT.

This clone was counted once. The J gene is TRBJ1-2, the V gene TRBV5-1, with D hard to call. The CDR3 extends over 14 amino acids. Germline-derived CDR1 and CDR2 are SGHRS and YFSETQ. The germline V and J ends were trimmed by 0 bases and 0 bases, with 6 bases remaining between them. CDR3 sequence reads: CASSLVGTNYGYTF. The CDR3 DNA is TGCGCCAGCAGCTTGGTTGGCACTAACTATGGCTACACCTTC. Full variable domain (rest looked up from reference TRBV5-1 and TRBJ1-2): KAGVTQTPRYLIKTRGQQVTLSCSPISGHRSVSWYQQTPGQGLQFLFEYFSETQRNKGNFPGRFSGRQFSNSRSEMNVSTLELGDSALYLCASSLVGTNYGYTFGSGTRLTVV.

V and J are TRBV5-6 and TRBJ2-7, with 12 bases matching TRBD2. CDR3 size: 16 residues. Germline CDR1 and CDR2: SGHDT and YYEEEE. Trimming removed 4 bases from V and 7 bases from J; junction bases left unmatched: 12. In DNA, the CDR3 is TGTGCCAGCAGCGAGGAGACTAGCGGGGGCCCGAGAGAGCAGTACTTC. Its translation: CASSEETSGGPREQYF. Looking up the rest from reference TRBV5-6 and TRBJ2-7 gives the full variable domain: DAGVTQSPTHLIKTRGQQVTLRCSPKSGHDTVSWYQQALGQGPQFIFQYYEEEERQRGNFPDRFSGHQFPNYSSELNVNALLLGDSALYLCASSEETSGGPREQYFGPGTRLTVT.

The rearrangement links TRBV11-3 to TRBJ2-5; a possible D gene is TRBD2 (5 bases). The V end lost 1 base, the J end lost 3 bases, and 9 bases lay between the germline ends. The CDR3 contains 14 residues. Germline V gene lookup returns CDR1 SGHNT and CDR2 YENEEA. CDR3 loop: CASSLGTSEETQYF. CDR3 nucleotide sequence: TGTGCCAGCAGCTTAGGGACTTCTGAAGAGACCCAGTACTTC.

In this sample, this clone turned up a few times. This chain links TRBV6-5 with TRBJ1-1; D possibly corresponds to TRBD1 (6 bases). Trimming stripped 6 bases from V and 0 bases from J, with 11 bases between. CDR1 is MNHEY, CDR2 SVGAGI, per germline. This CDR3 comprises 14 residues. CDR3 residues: CASRTGLMNTEAFF. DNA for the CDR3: TGTGCCAGCAGGACAGGCCTGATGAACACTGAAGCTTTCTTT.

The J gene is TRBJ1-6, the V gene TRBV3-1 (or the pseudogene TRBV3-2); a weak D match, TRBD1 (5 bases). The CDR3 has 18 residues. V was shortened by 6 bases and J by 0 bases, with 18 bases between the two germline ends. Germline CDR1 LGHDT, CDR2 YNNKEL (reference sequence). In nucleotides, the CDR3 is TGTGCCAGCAGTCAAACAGGTTTTCTAGGCTCCTATAATTCACCCCTCCACTTT. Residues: CASSQTGFLGSYNSPLHF.

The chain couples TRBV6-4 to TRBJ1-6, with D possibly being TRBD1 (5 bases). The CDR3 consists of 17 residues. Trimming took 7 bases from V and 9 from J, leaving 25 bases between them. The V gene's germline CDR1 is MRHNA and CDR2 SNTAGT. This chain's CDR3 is CASTSFRVKKSCSPLHF. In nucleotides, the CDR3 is TGTGCCAGCACTAGTTTCAGGGTCAAGAAAAGTTGTTCACCCCTCCACTTT.

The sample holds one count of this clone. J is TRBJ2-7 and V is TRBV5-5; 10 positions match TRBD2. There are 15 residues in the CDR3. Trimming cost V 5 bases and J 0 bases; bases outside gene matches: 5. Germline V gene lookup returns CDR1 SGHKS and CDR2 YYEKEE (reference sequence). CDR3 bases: TGTGCCAGCAGTCATAGCGGGGGGCCCTCCTACGAGCAGTACTTC. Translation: CASSHSGGPSYEQYF.

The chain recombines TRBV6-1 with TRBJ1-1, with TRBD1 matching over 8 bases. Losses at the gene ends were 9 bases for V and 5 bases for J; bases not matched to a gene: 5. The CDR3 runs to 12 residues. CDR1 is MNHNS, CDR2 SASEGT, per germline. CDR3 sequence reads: CASQDRVTEAFF. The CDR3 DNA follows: TGTGCCAGTCAGGACAGGGTAACTGAAGCTTTCTTT.

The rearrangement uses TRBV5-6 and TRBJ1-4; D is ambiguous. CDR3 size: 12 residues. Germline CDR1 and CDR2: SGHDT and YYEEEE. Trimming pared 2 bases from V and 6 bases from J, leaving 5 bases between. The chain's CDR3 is CASSLSDEKLFF. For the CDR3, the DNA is TGTGCCAGCAGCTTATCCGATGAAAAACTGTTTTTT.

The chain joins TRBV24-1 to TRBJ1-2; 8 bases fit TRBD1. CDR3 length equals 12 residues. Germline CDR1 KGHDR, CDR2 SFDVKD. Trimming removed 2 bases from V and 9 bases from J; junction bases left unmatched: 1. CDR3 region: CATSDWTGSYTF. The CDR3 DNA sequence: TGTGCCACCAGTGATTGGACAGGGAGCTACACCTTC.